The T cell receptor beta chain described here comes from a study of response to subunit inactivated influenza vaccine. In its sample, this clonotype was seen a few times. The antigen remains undetermined. TCRdb re-called the RT-PCR reads through MiXCR, storing one row per CDR3 protein. The sample has 430,000 or so distinct CDR3 sequences; 9.5% to 12% are singletons. CDR3 length equals 16 residues. The V gene's germline CDR1 is MNHNS and CDR2 SASEGT. Trimming removed 10 bases at V and 0 bases at J, with 16 bases between. General study points: With each seasonal influenza vaccination, the authors suggested, few new T cells are recruited.

The TCR comes from a man between 45 and 60 years old who received an inactivated influenza vaccine. This chain uses TRBV6-1 with TRBJ2-6; maybe TRBD2 (6 bases). The sample in question was PBMCs from blood, obtained roughly 48 days after vaccination. The CDR3 coding sequence is TGTGCCACCCTGGGGGACTTATACTCTGGGGCCAACGTCCTGACTTTC. Amino acids: CATLGDLYSGANVLTF.